This entry describes one TCR beta chain. The sample belongs to a study of blood T cell repertoires in COVID-19. At the level of the study: Some COVID-19 samples were acute and others convalescent; all came from the United States, Italy and Spain.

TCRdb's copy holds only in-frame clones and misses some; the assay was immunoSEQ multiplex PCR. The data contain around 400,000 clones, 89% of them singletons. The TCR comes from a woman in her twenties or thirties who had recovered from COVID-19. The sample consisted of PBMCs or T cells enriched from blood (not recorded which).

The CDR3 loop is CASSQDQRAFF. The CDR3 DNA reads as TGTGCCAGCAGCCAAGATCAGAGGGCTTTCTTT. The V and J genes are TRBV14 and TRBJ1-1; D unresolved. The CDR3 is 11 amino acids. Germline CDR1 reads SGHDN; CDR2 reads FVKESK. Trimming took 0 bases from V and 11 from J, leaving 7 bases between them.